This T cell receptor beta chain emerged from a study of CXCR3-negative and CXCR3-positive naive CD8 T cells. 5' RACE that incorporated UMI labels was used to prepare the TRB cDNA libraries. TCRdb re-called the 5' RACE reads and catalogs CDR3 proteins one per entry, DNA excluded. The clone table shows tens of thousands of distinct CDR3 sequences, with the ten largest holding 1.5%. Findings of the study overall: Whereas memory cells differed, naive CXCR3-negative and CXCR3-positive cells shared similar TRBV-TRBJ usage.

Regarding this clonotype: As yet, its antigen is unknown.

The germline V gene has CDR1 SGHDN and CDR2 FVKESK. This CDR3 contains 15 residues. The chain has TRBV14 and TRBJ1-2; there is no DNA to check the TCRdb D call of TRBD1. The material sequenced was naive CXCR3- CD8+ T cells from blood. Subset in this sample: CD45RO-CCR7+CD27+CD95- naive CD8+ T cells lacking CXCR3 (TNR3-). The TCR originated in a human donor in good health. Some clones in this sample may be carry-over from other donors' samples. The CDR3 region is CASSPTGDRIYGYTF.